This T cell receptor beta chain was observed in a study of blood T cell repertoires in COVID-19. Whole-study context: Samples taken during acute and convalescent COVID-19 were collected in the United States, Italy and Spain. From T cells, B-cell-depleted T cells, or PBMCs came the material, which was cDNA or gDNA.

V was clipped by 0 bases and J by 0 bases, with 7 bases between them. Germline CDR1 is KGHDR and CDR2 is SFDVKD. The CDR3 covers 16 residues. How the authors handled the data: Amplified reference gene primers provided the basis for estimating nucleated cell counts. Sequencing was performed with immunoSEQ multiplex PCR; in TCRdb, only in-frame clones are kept and a portion is missing. D and trimming come from the DNA, and the V and J calls and clone size come from that table. The repertoire holds approximately 76,000 clones, about nine tenths seen once, with around a sixth in the top ten. The sequence was obtained from a man older than 75 in a cohort sampled during active COVID-19. The chain recombines TRBV24-1 with TRBJ2-2, with D uncertain. The sequencing input was peripheral blood. DNA of the CDR3: TGTGCCACCAGTGATTTGCTCTCAGCGAACACCGGGGAGCTGTTTTTT. As protein: CATSDLLSANTGELFF.